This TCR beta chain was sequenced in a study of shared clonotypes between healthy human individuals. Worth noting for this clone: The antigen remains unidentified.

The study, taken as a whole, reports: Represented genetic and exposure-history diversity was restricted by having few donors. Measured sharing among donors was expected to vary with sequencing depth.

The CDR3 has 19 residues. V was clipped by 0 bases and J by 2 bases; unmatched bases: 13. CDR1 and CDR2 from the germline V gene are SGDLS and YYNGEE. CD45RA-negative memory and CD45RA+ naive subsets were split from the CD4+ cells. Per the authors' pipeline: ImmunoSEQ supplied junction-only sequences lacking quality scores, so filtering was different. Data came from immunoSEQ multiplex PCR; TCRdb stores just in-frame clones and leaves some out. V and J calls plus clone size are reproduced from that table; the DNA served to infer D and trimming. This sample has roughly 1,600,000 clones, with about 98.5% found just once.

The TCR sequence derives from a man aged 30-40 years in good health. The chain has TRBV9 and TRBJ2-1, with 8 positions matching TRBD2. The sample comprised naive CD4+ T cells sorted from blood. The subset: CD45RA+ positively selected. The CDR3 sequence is CASSVAKGDYSGTYNEQFF. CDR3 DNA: TGTGCCAGCAGCGTAGCTAAAGGGGATTATAGCGGGACCTACAATGAGCAGTTCTTC.